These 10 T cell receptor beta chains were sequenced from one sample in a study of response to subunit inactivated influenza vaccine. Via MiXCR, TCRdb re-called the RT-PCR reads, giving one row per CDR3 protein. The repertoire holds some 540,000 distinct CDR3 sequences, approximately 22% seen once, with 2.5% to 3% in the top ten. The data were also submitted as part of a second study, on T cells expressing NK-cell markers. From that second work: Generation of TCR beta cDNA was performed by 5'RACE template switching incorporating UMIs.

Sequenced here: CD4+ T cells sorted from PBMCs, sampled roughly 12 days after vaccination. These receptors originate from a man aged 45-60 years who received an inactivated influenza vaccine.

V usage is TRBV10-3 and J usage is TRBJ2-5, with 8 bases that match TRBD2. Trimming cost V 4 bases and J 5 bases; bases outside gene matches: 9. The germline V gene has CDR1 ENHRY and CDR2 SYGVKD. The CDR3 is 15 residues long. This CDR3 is CAISALAAREETQYF. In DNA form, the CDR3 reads TGTGCCATCAGTGCACTAGCGGCCCGGGAGGAGACCCAGTACTTC.

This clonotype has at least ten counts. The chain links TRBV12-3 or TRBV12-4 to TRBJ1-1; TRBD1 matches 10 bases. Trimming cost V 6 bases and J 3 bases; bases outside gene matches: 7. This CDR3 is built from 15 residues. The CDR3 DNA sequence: TGTGCCAGCAGGAGACAGGGGGCGCAGCACACTGAAGCTTTCTTT. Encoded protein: CASRRQGAQHTEAFF.

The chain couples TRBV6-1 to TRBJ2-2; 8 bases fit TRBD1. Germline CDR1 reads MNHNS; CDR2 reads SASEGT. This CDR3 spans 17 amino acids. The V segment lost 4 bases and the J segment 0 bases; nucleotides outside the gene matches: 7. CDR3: CASSGGQEITNTGELFF. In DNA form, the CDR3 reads TGTGCCAGCAGTGGGGGACAGGAAATAACGAACACCGGGGAGCTGTTTTTT.

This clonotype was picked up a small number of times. The CDR3 sequence: CASSPTSGGLTDTQYF. The CDR3, as DNA: TGCGCCAGCAGCCCCACTAGCGGGGGCCTAACAGATACGCAGTATTTT. The J gene is TRBJ2-3, the V gene TRBV5-1; TRBD2 matches 11 bases. The V segment lost 4 bases and the J segment 3 bases; nucleotides outside the gene matches: 7. CDR3 length: 16 amino acids. Germline V gene lookup returns CDR1 SGHRS and CDR2 YFSETQ.

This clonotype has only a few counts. CDR3 coding DNA: TGTGCCAGCAGTTACCTGGGACTAGGAATCCTCGAGCAGTACTTC. This sequence encodes CASSYLGLGILEQYF. V usage is TRBV6-2 or TRBV6-3 and J usage is TRBJ2-7, with 8 nucleotides matching TRBD2. With 2 bases clipped from V and 6 bases from J, the junction kept 9 bases outside the gene matches. This CDR3 is built from 15 residues. The V gene's germline CDR1 is MNHEY and CDR2 SVGEGT.

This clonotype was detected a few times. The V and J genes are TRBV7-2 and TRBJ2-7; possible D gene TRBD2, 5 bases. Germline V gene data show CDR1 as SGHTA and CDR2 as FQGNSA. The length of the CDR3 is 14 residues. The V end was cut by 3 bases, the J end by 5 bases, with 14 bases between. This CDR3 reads CASSLRAQRNEQYF. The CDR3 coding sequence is TGTGCCAGCAGCTTGCGGGCCCAGAGGAACGAGCAGTACTTC. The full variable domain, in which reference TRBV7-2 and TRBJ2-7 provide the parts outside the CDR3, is GAGVSQSPSNKVTEKGKDVELRCDPISGHTALYWYRQSLGQGLEFLIYFQGNSAPDKSGLPSDRFSAERTGGSVSTLTIQRTQQEDSAVYLCASSLRAQRNEQYFGPGTRLTVT.

Written as DNA, the CDR3 is TGTGCCAGCTCAATAAGGACAGGGGACGAGCAGTACTTC. Protein product: CASSIRTGDEQYF. J is TRBJ2-7 and V is TRBV18; 9 nucleotides agree with TRBD1. CDR1 and CDR2 (germline): KGHSH, LQKENI. CDR3 length equals 13 residues. V shed 5 bases, J shed 5 bases, and the junction held 4 bases outside the gene matches.

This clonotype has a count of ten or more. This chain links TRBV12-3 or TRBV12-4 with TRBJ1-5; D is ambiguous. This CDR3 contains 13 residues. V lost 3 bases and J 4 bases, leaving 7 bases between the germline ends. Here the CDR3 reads CASSFSGNQPQHF. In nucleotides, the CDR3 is TGTGCCAGCAGTTTTTCGGGGAATCAGCCCCAGCATTTT.

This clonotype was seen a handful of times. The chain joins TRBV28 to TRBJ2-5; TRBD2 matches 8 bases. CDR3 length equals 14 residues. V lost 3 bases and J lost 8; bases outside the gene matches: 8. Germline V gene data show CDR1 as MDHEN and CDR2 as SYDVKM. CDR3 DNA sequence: TGTGCCAGCAGTTTTAGACTAGCGACCGCCACCCAGTACTTC. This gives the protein CASSFRLATATQYF.

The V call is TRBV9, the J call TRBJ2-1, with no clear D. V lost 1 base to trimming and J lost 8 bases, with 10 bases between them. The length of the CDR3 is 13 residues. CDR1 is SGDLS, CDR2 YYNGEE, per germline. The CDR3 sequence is CASSVIGFDEQFF. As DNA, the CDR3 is TGTGCCAGCAGCGTAATAGGGTTCGATGAGCAGTTCTTC.